These 15 T cell receptor beta chains were sequenced from one sample in a study of blood T cell repertoires in COVID-19. The method was immunoSEQ multiplex PCR; TCRdb's version includes in-frame clones alone and lacks a portion of them. The sample has 220,000 or so clones, approximately 80% seen once. The sample consisted of PBMCs or T cells enriched from blood (not recorded which). The source of these receptors is an older woman who had recovered from COVID-19.

V usage is TRBV18 and J usage is TRBJ1-1; no definite D call. This CDR3 has 15 residues. Germline CDR1 reads KGHSH; CDR2 reads LQKENI. Trimming took 0 bases from V and 6 from J, leaving 14 bases between them. CDR3 region: CASSPPSTSYAEAFF. CDR3 DNA sequence: TGTGCCAGCTCACCACCGTCGACTTCGTACGCTGAAGCTTTCTTT.

To note about this clone: This CDR3 is also generated by other DNA sequences in the sample. DNA of the CDR3: TGTGCCAGTAGTGAGGGCAGGAACACTGAAGCTTTCTTT. Its translation: CASSEGRNTEAFF. V usage is TRBV19 and J usage is TRBJ1-1; D gene uncertain. Per the germline V gene, CDR1 is LNHDA and CDR2 is SQIVND (reference sequence). The CDR3 totals 13 residues. V lost 5 bases, J lost 1 base, and 8 bases lay in between.

CDR3 DNA: TGTGCCAGCAGTGAAGAAGGGGGCCGGGAGCAGTACTTC. Translating gives CASSEEGGREQYF. The rearrangement uses TRBV2 and TRBJ2-7, with 7 bases identical to TRBD1. Germline values: CDR1 SNHLY, CDR2 FYNNEI. V was pared by 1 base and J by 7 bases, with 4 bases of the junction left unmatched. The CDR3 is 13 amino acids.

V gene TRBV19 combines with J gene TRBJ2-3; D is possibly TRBD2 (5 bases). Germline CDR1 and CDR2: LNHDA and SQIVND (reference sequence). The CDR3 has 13 residues. The V and J ends lost 11 bases and 0 bases respectively, with 12 bases between them. In DNA form, the CDR3 reads TGTGCCTCGAGGGAAACTAGCACAGATACGCAGTATTTT. It codes for CASRETSTDTQYF.

V usage is TRBV29-1 and J usage is TRBJ2-5; 8 bases line up with TRBD2. The CDR3 has 16 residues. Looked up from germline, CDR1 is SQVTM and CDR2 is ANQGSEA. The CDR3, as DNA: TGCAGTTACACAAGGTGGGGCGGGAGGCCCCAAGAGACCCAGTACTTC. Translating it yields CSYTRWGGRPQETQYF.

This chain joins TRBV27 and TRBJ2-7; 11 nucleotides line up with TRBD2. Germline V gives CDR1 MNHEY, CDR2 SMNVEV (reference sequence). CDR3 length: 15 residues. Losses at the gene ends were 0 bases for V and 7 bases for J; bases not matched to a gene: 5. The DNA of the CDR3 is TGTGCCAGCAGTTTATCCACTAGCGGGAGAAGGGAGCAGTACTTC. Residues: CASSLSTSGRREQYF.

This chain connects TRBV7-8 to TRBJ2-4, with 7 bases aligning to TRBD2. Germline loops: CDR1 SGHVS, CDR2 FQNEAQ. This CDR3 has 14 amino acids. Trimming cost V 4 bases and J 7 bases; bases outside gene matches: 7. The CDR3 is CASSSGGGANIQYF. For the CDR3, the DNA is TGTGCCAGCAGCTCCGGGGGAGGGGCGAACATTCAGTACTTC. Together with reference TRBV7-8 and TRBJ2-4, the CDR3 gives the full variable domain: GAGVSQSPRYKVAKRGQDVALRCDPISGHVSLFWYQQALGQGPEFLTYFQNEAQLDKSGLPSDRFFAERPEGSVSTLKIQRTQQEDSAVYLCASSSGGGANIQYFGAGTRLSVL.

The chain joins TRBV15 to TRBJ2-3, with TRBD1 matching 12 bases. Germline values: CDR1 LNHNV, CDR2 YYDKDF (reference sequence). The length of the CDR3 is 16 residues. V lost 4 bases, J lost 4 bases, and 6 bases stayed unmatched. For the CDR3, the DNA is TGTGCCACCAGCACCAAAGGGACAGGGGGCGCAGATACGCAGTATTTT. This encodes CATSTKGTGGADTQYF.

V is TRBV11-1 and J is TRBJ1-5, with 7 bases fitting TRBD1. V lost 1 base and J lost 12; bases outside the gene matches: 6. The CDR3 consists of 13 residues. Looked up from germline, CDR1 is SGHAT and CDR2 is FQDESV (reference sequence). CDR3 residues: CASSLVGDSLQHF. As DNA, the CDR3 is TGTGCCAGCAGCTTAGTGGGGGACAGTCTCCAGCATTTT.

CDR3 in DNA: TGTGCCAGCTCACCACCGGGGCTAGCGGGAGACAATGAGCAGTTCTTC. Amino acids: CASSPPGLAGDNEQFF. V and J are TRBV18 and TRBJ2-1; 10 bases fit TRBD2. CDR1 is KGHSH and CDR2 is LQKENI in the germline V gene. The CDR3 contains 16 residues. V was pared by 0 bases and J by 5 bases, with 4 bases of the junction left unmatched.

The J gene is TRBJ1-1, the V gene TRBV2; possible D gene TRBD1, 5 bases. The V end was cut by 1 base, the J end by 4 bases, with 7 bases between. The CDR3 is 13 residues long. Germline CDR1 SNHLY, CDR2 FYNNEI. The CDR3 sequence: CASSEGQITEAFF. The CDR3, as DNA: TGTGCCAGCAGTGAAGGACAGATCACTGAAGCTTTCTTT.

This clone was seen just once. The chain employs TRBV7-9 and TRBJ2-3, with TRBD2 as a possible D gene (7 bases). The CDR3 length is 12 residues. V lost 5 bases, J lost 7 bases, and 10 bases lay in between. Germline CDR1 SEHNR, CDR2 FQNEAQ (reference sequence). This CDR3 is CASSRGGYTQYF. The CDR3 bases are TGTGCCAGCAGCCGCGGGGGCTATACGCAGTATTTT. The variable domain in full, with the rest retrieved from reference TRBV7-9 and TRBJ2-3, is DTGVSQNPRHKITKRGQNVTFRCDPISEHNRLYWYRQTLGQGPEFLTYFQNEAQLEKSRLLSDRFSAERPKGSFSTLEIQRTEQGDSAMYLCASSRGGYTQYFGPGTRLTVL.

The CDR3 reads CASSGTGGDQPQHF. The CDR3 DNA reads as TGTGCCAGCAGCGGGACAGGGGGCGATCAGCCCCAGCATTTT. V usage is TRBV7-9 and J usage is TRBJ1-5; 12 positions agree with TRBD1. Per germline, CDR1 SEHNR and CDR2 FQNEAQ (reference sequence). The CDR3 is 14 amino acids. V was clipped by 5 bases and J by 5 bases; unmatched bases: 1.

This chain joins TRBV4-2 and TRBJ1-3; D is unresolved. Trimming left V 4 bases short and J 0 bases short, with 7 bases between. The CDR3 runs to 14 residues. The germline V gene encodes CDR1 LGHNA and CDR2 YNFKEQ. The CDR3 region has the DNA TGTGCCAGCAGCCCCCTGAGCTCTGGAAACACCATATATTTT. Its translation: CASSPLSSGNTIYF.

The CDR3 coding sequence is TGCGCCAGCAGCCCACGCCAGGGCACTGGCTACACCTTC. Translated: CASSPRQGTGYTF. The chain couples TRBV5-1 to TRBJ1-2, with D possibly being TRBD1 (5 bases). There are 13 residues in the CDR3. Per germline, CDR1 SGHRS and CDR2 YFSETQ. V was trimmed by 4 bases and J by 7 bases, leaving 14 bases between them.